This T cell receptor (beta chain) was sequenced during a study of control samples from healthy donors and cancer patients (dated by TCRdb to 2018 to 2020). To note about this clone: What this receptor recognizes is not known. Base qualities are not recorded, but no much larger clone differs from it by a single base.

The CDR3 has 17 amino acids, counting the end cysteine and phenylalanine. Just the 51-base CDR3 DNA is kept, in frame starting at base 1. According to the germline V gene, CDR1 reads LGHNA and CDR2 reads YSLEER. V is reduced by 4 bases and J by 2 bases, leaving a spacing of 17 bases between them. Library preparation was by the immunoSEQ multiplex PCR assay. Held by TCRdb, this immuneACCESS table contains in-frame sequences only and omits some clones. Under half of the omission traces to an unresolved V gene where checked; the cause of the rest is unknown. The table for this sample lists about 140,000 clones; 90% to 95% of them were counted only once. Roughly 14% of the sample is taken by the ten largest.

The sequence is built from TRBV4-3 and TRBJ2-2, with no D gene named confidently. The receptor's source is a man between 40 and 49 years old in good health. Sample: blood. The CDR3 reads CASSPQSQPFNTGELFF. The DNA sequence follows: TGCGCCAGCAGCCCCCAATCCCAGCCCTTTAACACCGGGGAGCTGTTTTTT.